The table lists the clone carrying this T cell receptor (beta chain) with a few counts. Its antigen remains unidentified. This sample is drawn from a study of identical twins. Study-wide results and caveats: Low generation probability was overrepresented in out-of-frame alpha sequences shared by twins. Within beta out-of-frame sequences, the excess sharing observed between twins was weaker.

Each cDNA held unique molecular identifiers, and template switching gave it a universal primer site. TCRdb reprocessed the 5' RACE reads with MiXCR, giving one entry per CDR3 protein. The table includes approximately 500,000 distinct CDR3 sequences, 24% detected once. Trimming took 6 bases from V and 2 from J; bases not matched to a gene: 5. There are 14 residues in the CDR3. Separately, the same data were catalogued under a study of T cells expressing NK-cell markers.

The genes are TRBV12-3 or TRBV12-4 and TRBJ2-5; 8 bases match TRBD2. The clonotype originates from a woman aged 18-29 years in good health. Sequenced material: CD4+ T cells sorted from blood. The CDR3 protein is CASSSGRGQETQYF. The CDR3 nucleotides are TGTGCCAGCAGCTCCGGGAGGGGGCAAGAGACCCAGTACTTC.